In its sample, the clone carrying this T cell receptor (beta chain) was seen once. These data are taken from a study of blood T cell repertoires in COVID-19. Under the authors' procedure: Amplification of reference gene primers was used by the study to estimate nucleated cell counts. Clones were read by immunoSEQ multiplex PCR, and TCRdb kept only the in-frame ones, dropping some. The V and J calls and clone size are taken from that table; D and trimming were inferred from the DNA. The table lists 100,000 to 120,000 clones, roughly 85% of them singletons, with 5% to 6% in the top ten. Input material: peripheral blood. This sequence was found in a woman in her sixties with COVID-19, enrolled during active disease.

DNA of the CDR3: TGTGCCAGCTCACCAGGGACAGCAGGTGATGAGCAGTTCTTC. This gives the protein CASSPGTAGDEQFF. The V gene is TRBV18, the J gene TRBJ2-1; TRBD1 matches at 7 bases. The germline V gene has CDR1 KGHSH and CDR2 LQKENI. The V segment lost 2 bases and the J segment 8 bases; nucleotides outside the gene matches: 6. CDR3 length: 14 residues.